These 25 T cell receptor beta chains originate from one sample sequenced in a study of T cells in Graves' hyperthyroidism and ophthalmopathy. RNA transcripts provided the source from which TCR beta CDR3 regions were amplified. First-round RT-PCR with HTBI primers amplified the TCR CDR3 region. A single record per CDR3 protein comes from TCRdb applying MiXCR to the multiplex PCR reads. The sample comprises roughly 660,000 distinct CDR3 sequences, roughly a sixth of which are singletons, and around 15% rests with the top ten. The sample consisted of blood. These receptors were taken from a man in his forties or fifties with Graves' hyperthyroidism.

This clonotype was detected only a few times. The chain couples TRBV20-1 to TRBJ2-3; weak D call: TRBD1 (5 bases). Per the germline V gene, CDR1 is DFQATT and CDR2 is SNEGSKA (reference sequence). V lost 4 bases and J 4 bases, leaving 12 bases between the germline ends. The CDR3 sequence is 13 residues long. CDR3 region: CSATEPGPDTQYF. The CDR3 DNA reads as TGCAGTGCTACAGAGCCAGGGCCAGATACGCAGTATTTT.

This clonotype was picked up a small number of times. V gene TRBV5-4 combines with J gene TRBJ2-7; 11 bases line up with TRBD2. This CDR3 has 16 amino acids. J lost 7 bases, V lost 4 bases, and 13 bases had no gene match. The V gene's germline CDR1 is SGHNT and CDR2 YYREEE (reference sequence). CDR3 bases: TGTGCCAGCAGCCCTGGGACTAGCGGAGGCTATAGGGAGCAGTACTTC. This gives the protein CASSPGTSGGYREQYF.

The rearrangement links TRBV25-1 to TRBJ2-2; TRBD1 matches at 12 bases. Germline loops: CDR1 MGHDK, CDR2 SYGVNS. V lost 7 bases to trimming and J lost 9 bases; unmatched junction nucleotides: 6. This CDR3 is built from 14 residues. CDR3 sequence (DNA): TGTGCCAGCACCGGGACAGGGGGCTTCAGGGAGCTGTTTTTT. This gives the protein CASTGTGGFRELFF.

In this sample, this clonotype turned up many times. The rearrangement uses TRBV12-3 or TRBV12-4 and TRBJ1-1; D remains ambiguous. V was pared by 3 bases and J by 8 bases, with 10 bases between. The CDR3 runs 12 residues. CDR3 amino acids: CASSFTGVEAFF. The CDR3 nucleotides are TGTGCCAGCAGTTTTACGGGAGTCGAAGCTTTCTTT.

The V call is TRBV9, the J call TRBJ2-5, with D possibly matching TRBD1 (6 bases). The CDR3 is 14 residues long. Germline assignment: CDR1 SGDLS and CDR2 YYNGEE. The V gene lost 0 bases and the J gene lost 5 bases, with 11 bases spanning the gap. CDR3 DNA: TGTGCCAGCAGCGTAGAGGGGGACCGGGAGACCCAGTACTTC. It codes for CASSVEGDRETQYF.

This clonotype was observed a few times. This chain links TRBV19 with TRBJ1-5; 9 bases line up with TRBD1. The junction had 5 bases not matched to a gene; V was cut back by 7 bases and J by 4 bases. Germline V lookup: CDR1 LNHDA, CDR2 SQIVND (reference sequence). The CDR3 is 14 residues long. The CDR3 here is CASTRDRENQPQHF. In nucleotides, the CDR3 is TGTGCCAGTACCAGGGACAGGGAAAATCAGCCCCAGCATTTT. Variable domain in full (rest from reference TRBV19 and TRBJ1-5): DGGITQSPKYLFRKEGQNVTLSCEQNLNHDAMYWYRQDPGQGLRLIYYSQIVNDFQKGDIAEGYSVSREKKESFPLTVTSAQKNPTAFYLCASTRDRENQPQHFGDGTRLSIL.

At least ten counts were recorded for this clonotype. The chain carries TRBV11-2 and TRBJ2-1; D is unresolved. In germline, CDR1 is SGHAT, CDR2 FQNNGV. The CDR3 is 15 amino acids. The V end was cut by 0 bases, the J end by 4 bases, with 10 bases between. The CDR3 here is CASSLDRGEYNEQFF. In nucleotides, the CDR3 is TGTGCCAGCAGCTTAGATCGTGGCGAGTACAATGAGCAGTTCTTC.

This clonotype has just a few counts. Here the CDR3 DNA reads TGTGCCTGGAGTGCCTGGACAGGGGGCGATGGCAATCAGCCCCAGCATTTT. This codes for CAWSAWTGGDGNQPQHF. V and J are TRBV30 and TRBJ1-5, with TRBD1 matching 11 bases. The trim removed 1 base at V and 2 bases at J, leaving 7 bases unmatched. The CDR3 is made up of 17 amino acids. Germline assignment: CDR1 GTSNPN and CDR2 SVGIG (reference sequence).

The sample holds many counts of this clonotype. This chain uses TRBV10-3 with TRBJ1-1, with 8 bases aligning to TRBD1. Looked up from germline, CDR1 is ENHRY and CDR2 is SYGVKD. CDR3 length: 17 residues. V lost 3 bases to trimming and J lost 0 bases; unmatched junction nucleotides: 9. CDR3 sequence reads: CAISDSRTGLMNTEAFF. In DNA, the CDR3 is TGTGCCATCAGTGATTCCCGGACAGGGTTGATGAACACTGAAGCTTTCTTT.

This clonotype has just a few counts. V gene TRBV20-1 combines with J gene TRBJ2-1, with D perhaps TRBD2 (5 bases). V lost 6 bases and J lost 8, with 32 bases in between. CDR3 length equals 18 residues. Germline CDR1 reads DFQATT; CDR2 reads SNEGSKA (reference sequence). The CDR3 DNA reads TGCAGTGCCATTGACTGGACTGAACCGGGTCCAAGGGCCTATGAGCAGTTCTTC. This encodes CSAIDWTEPGPRAYEQFF.

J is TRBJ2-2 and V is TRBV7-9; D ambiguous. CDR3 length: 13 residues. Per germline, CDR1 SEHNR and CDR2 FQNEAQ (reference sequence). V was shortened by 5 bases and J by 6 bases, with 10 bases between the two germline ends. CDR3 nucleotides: TGTGCCAGCAGCCGAAGAGGTTCCGGGGAGCTGTTTTTT. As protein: CASSRRGSGELFF.

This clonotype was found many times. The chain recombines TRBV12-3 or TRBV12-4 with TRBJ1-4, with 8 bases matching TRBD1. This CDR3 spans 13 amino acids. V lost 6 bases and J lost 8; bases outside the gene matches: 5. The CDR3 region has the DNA TGTGCCAGCAGGACAGGGGAAGAAGAAAAACTGTTTTTT. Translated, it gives CASRTGEEEKLFF.

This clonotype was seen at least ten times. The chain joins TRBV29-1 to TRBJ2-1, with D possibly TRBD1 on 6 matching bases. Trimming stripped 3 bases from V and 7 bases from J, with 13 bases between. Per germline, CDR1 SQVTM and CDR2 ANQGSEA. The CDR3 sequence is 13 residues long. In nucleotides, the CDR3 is TGCAGCGTTGATATCAGGGGTCGGAATGAGCAGTTCTTC. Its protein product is CSVDIRGRNEQFF.

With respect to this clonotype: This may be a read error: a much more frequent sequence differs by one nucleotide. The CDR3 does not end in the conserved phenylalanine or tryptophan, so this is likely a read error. DNA for the CDR3: TGTGCCAGCAGTTTATCCCCAGAATTGAACACTGAAGCTTTCCTT. It encodes CASSLSPELNTEAFL. The chain is built from TRBV27 and TRBJ1-1; no firm D call. V lost 0 bases and J 0 bases, leaving 8 bases between the germline ends. CDR3 length equals 15 residues. Germline V gives CDR1 MNHEY, CDR2 SMNVEV (reference sequence).

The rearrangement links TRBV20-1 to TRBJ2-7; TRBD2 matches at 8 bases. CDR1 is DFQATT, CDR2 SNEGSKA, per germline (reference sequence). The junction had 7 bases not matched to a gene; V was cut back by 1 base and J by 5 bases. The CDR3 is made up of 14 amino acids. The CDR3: CSARGGTSYDEQYF. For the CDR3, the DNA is TGCAGTGCTAGAGGTGGGACTAGTTATGACGAGCAGTACTTC.

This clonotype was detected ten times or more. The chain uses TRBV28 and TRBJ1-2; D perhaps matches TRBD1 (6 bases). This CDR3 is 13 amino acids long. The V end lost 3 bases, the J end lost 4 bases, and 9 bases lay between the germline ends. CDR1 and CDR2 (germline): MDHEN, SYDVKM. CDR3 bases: TGTGCCAGCAGTTTGTCAGGGGTCTATGGCTACACCTTC. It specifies CASSLSGVYGYTF.

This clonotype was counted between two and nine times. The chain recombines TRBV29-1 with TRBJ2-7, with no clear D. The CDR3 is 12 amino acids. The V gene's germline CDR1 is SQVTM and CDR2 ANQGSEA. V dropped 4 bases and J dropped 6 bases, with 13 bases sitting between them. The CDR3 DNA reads TGCAGCGTTGCGGGCAAAATGGGCGAGCAGTACTTC. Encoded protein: CSVAGKMGEQYF.

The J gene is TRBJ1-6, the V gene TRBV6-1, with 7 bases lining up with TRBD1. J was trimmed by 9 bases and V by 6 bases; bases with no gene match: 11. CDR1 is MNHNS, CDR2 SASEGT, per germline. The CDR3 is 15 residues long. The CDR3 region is CASSPTGPLGSPLHF. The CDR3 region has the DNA TGTGCCAGCAGCCCGACAGGGCCATTGGGTTCACCCCTCCACTTT.

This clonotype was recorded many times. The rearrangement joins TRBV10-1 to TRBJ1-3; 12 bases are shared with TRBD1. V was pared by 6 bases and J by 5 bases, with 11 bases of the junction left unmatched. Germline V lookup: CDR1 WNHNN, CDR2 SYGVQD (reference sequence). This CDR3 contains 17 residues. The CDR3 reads CASSETPGTGGRNTIYF. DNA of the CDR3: TGCGCCAGCAGCGAGACCCCCGGGACAGGGGGCCGAAACACCATATATTTT.

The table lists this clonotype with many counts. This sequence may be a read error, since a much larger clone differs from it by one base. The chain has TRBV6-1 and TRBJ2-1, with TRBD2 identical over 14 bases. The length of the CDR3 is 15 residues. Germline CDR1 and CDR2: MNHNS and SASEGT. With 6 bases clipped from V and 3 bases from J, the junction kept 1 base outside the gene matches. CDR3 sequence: CASRGLAGVYNEQFF. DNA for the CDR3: TGTGCCAGCAGGGGACTAGCGGGAGTCTACAATGAGCAGTTCTTC.

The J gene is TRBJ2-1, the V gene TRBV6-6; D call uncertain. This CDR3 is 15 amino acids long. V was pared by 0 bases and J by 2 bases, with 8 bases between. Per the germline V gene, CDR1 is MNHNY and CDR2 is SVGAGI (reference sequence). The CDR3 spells CASSYSIGTYNEQFF. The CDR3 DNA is TGTGCCAGCAGTTACTCGATTGGCACCTACAATGAGCAGTTCTTC.

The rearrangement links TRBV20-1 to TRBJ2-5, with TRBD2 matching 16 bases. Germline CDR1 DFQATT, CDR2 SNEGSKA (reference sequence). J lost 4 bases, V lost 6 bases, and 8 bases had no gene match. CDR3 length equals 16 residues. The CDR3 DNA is TGCAGTGCCCAGGGGACTAGCGGGAGGGACGCAGAGACCCAGTACTTC. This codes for CSAQGTSGRDAETQYF.

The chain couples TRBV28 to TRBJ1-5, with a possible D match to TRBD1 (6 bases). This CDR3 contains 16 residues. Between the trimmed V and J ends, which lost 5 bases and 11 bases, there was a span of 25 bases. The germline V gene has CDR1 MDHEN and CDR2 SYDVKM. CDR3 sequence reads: CASSPPQGGVGQAQHF. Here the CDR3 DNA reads TGTGCCAGCAGTCCTCCCCAAGGGGGGGTAGGGCAGGCCCAGCATTTT.

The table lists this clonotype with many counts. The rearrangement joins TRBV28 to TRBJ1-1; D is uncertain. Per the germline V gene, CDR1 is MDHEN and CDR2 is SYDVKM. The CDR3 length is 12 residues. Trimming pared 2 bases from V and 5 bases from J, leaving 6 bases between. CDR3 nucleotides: TGTGCCAGCAGTTTACCAGCGACTGAAGCTTTCTTT. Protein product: CASSLPATEAFF. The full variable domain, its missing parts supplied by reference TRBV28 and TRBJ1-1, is DVKVTQSSRYLVKRTGEKVFLECVQDMDHENMFWYRQDPGLGLRLIYFSYDVKMKEKGDIPEGYSVSREKKERFSLILESASTNQTSMYLCASSLPATEAFFGQGTRLTVV.

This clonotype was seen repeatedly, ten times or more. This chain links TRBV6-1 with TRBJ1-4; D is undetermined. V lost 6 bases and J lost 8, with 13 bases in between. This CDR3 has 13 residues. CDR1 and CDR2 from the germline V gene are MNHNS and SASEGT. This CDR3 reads CASSPLFREKLFF. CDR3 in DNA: TGTGCCAGCAGCCCACTTTTCCGGGAAAAACTGTTTTTT.